This is a list of T cell receptor beta chains from one sample in a study of blood T cell repertoires in COVID-19. The data were produced by immunoSEQ multiplex PCR, yet TCRdb's version contains in-frame clones alone and is incomplete. The sample shows approximately 50,000 clones, 70% to 85% of them seen only once. The sequenced material came from peripheral blood. These receptors were obtained from an older man with acute or convalescent COVID-19. Each CDR3 is given with its conserved first and last residue. The order of the fields is J gene, V gene, CDR3 protein.

j_gene: TRBJ2-3; v_gene: TRBV29-1; CDR3aa: CSVEGNSGGDTQYF
j_gene: TRBJ1-1; v_gene: TRBV5-1; CDR3aa: CASRQGQNTEAFF
j_gene: TRBJ1-2; v_gene: TRBV5-5; CDR3aa: CASSLGQNANYGYTF
j_gene: TRBJ1-2; v_gene: TRBV6-5; CDR3aa: CASSSGDLWYGYTF
j_gene: TRBJ2-7; v_gene: TRBV5-1; CDR3aa: CASSRVGQTSYEQYF
j_gene: TRBJ1-2; v_gene: TRBV7-8; CDR3aa: CASSVNRDRGNYGYTF
j_gene: TRBJ2-3; v_gene: TRBV11-1; CDR3aa: CASSLQASGADTQYF
j_gene: TRBJ1-1; v_gene: TRBV29-1; CDR3aa: CSVDWGGGEAFF
j_gene: TRBJ1-1; v_gene: TRBV6-6; CDR3aa: CASGRNRAMNTEAFF
j_gene: TRBJ1-1; v_gene: TRBV11-3; CDR3aa: CASSPRTGNINTEAFF
j_gene: TRBJ2-7; v_gene: TRBV15; CDR3aa: CATSRAPTAGSEQYF
j_gene: TRBJ2-2; v_gene: TRBV27; CDR3aa: CASSLTGGELFF
j_gene: TRBJ1-4; v_gene: TRBV5-1; CDR3aa: CASSFGDSSNEKLFF
j_gene: TRBJ1-6; v_gene: TRBV9; CDR3aa: CASSGTGQSSYNSPLHF
j_gene: TRBJ1-1; v_gene: TRBV6-5; CDR3aa: CATLLRLGVPEAFF
j_gene: TRBJ2-7; v_gene: TRBV4-1; CDR3aa: CASSQGSGYEQYF
j_gene: TRBJ2-1; v_gene: TRBV19; CDR3aa: CASSRGQGGTNEQFF
j_gene: TRBJ2-7; v_gene: TRBV5-4; CDR3aa: CASSLYGTGGNYEQYF
j_gene: TRBJ2-1; v_gene: TRBV29-1; CDR3aa: CSGRPEGSYNEQFF
j_gene: TRBJ1-2; v_gene: TRBV7-2; CDR3aa: CASSPQRGNGYTF
j_gene: TRBJ2-5; v_gene: TRBV4-1; CDR3aa: CASSQDGTSGSETQYF
j_gene: TRBJ2-1; v_gene: TRBV18; CDR3aa: CASSPRGQDWNNEQFF
j_gene: TRBJ2-3; v_gene: TRBV11-3; CDR3aa: CASSLEQGGDTQYF
j_gene: TRBJ1-3; v_gene: TRBV30; CDR3aa: CAWIRAENPGNTIYF
j_gene: TRBJ2-2; v_gene: TRBV7-9; CDR3aa: CASSTDRTNTGELFF
j_gene: TRBJ2-5; v_gene: TRBV6-5; CDR3aa: CASSRGRKWETQYF
j_gene: TRBJ1-5; v_gene: TRBV28; CDR3aa: CASSPPVGTSNQPQHF
j_gene: TRBJ2-3; v_gene: TRBV19; CDR3aa: CASSLEAVGTDTQYF
j_gene: TRBJ2-5; v_gene: TRBV4-2; CDR3aa: CASSQDGASGGQETQYF